The 32 T cell receptor beta chains presented below share a single source sample, sequenced in a study of beta chain features in type 1 diabetes. Study-wide points: Moderate yet significant TCRB CDR3 shortening was seen in Type 1 diabetes patients in all four CD4+ subsets.

The antigens these receptors bind are not known. Sequencing targeted expressed TCRB transcripts, as all isolated RNA had been reverse transcribed. Libraries were prepared by immunoSEQ multiplex PCR; TCRdb keeps only in-frame clonotypes and omits some of them. This sample yields more than 250,000 clones, of which around 24% are seen a single time; about 0.012% belongs to the top ten. Sequences were obtained from naive CD4+ T cells from blood. These receptors were collected from a woman in her thirties with type 1 diabetes.

This clone has just one count. V usage is TRBV18 and J usage is TRBJ2-2, with a weak D call TRBD2 (6 bases). The CDR3 spans 15 residues. V lost 2 bases to trimming and J lost 6 bases, with 13 bases between them. CDR1 is KGHSH, CDR2 LQKENI, per germline. CDR3 bases: TGTGCCAGCTCACCAAGGGAGGTCGAGGCCGGGGAGCTGTTTTTT. It encodes CASSPREVEAGELFF.

In DNA, the CDR3 is TGTGCCAGCAGTGAACAGGGCCACTATGGCTACACCTTC. Amino acids: CASSEQGHYGYTF. The chain uses TRBV25-1 and TRBJ1-2, with a possible D match to TRBD1 (5 bases). V lost 2 bases and J 3 bases, leaving 7 bases between the germline ends. CDR1 and CDR2 from the germline V gene are MGHDK and SYGVNS. There are 13 residues in the CDR3.

The sample holds a few counts of this clone. The chain employs TRBV19 and TRBJ1-1, with D tentatively TRBD1 (6 bases). Germline V CDR1 and CDR2: LNHDA, SQIVND (reference sequence). The ends were cut back, 6 bases at V and 6 bases at J, with 17 bases in the middle. The CDR3 has 14 amino acids. The CDR3 bases are TGTGCCAGTAGAACCACCCCAAAGGGGGCTGAAGCTTTCTTT. It encodes CASRTTPKGAEAFF.

This clone turned up a few times. The rearrangement joins TRBV4-1 to TRBJ2-7, with 10 bases identical to TRBD2. With 4 bases clipped from V and 0 bases from J, the junction kept 18 bases outside the gene matches. Germline lookup yields CDR1 MGHRA and CDR2 YSYEKL. The CDR3 totals 20 residues. CDR3: CASSRGVSGTSVLSSYEQYF. CDR3 coding DNA: TGCGCCAGCAGCCGAGGCGTTTCCGGGACTAGCGTACTAAGCTCCTACGAGCAGTACTTC.

This chain connects TRBV5-4 to TRBJ2-2; TRBD2 matches 8 bases. From germline, CDR1 is SGHNT and CDR2 YYREEE (reference sequence). CDR3 length equals 16 residues. V shed 2 bases and J 4 bases; nucleotides not matched to a gene: 7. This CDR3 is CASSFGREVVTGELFF. The CDR3 bases are TGTGCCAGCAGCTTCGGGCGGGAGGTCGTCACCGGGGAGCTGTTTTTT.

This clone was counted a few times. The J gene is TRBJ2-3, the V gene TRBV18; D is undetermined. Germline assignment: CDR1 KGHSH and CDR2 LQKENI. This CDR3 has 13 residues. V was cut by 5 bases and J by 6 bases, with 12 bases left in between. Here the CDR3 reads CASSAGRMDTQYF. CDR3 nucleotide sequence: TGTGCCAGCTCAGCCGGTCGTATGGATACGCAGTATTTT.

The chain is built from TRBV6-5 and TRBJ2-5; 8 bases are shared with TRBD2. Per germline, CDR1 MNHEY and CDR2 SVGAGI. The CDR3 extends over 14 amino acids. The V and J ends lost 8 bases and 10 bases, in that order; junction bases with no gene match: 15. CDR3 region: CASGEQRGTGDQYF. CDR3 DNA sequence: TGTGCCAGCGGAGAACAGCGGGGGACCGGGGACCAGTACTTC.

This clone was found a few times. The V call is TRBV2, the J call TRBJ1-3, with 7 bases identical to TRBD1. Trimming cost V 10 bases and J 3 bases; bases outside gene matches: 6. The germline CDR1 and CDR2 sequences are SNHLY and FYNNEI. CDR3 length: 13 residues. CDR3 nucleotides: TGTGCCACCCAGACAGGGTTTGGAAACACCATATATTTT. The encoded protein is CATQTGFGNTIYF. The entire variable domain, with the rest obtained from reference TRBV2 and TRBJ1-3, is as follows: EPEVTQTPSHQVTQMGQEVILRCVPISNHLYFYWYRQILGQKVEFLVSFYNNEISEKSEIFDDQFSVERPDGSNFTLKIRSTKLEDSAMYFCATQTGFGNTIYFGEGSWLTVV.

The chain employs TRBV9 and TRBJ1-3; maybe TRBD1 (6 bases). Trimming stripped 4 bases from V and 0 bases from J, with 14 bases between. Germline loops: CDR1 SGDLS, CDR2 YYNGEE. The CDR3 runs to 16 residues. The CDR3 reads CASSMQGKSSGNTIYF. The DNA for the CDR3 is TGTGCCAGCAGCATGCAGGGGAAGAGCTCTGGAAACACCATATATTTT.

The rearrangement links TRBV28 to TRBJ2-5, with D perhaps matching TRBD1 (5 bases). The germline V and J ends were trimmed by 4 bases and 5 bases, with 11 bases remaining between them. The CDR3 contains 13 residues. From germline, CDR1 is MDHEN and CDR2 SYDVKM. In nucleotides, the CDR3 is TGTGCCAGCAGTTCTCAGGGCAAGGAGACCCAGTACTTC. Translated, it gives CASSSQGKETQYF.

The V and J genes are TRBV6-6 and TRBJ1-1; D remains unclear. Trimming stripped 7 bases from V and 1 base from J, with 10 bases between. CDR3 size: 13 residues. Per the germline V gene, CDR1 is MNHNY and CDR2 is SVGAGI (reference sequence). CDR3 region: CASKRTSNTEAFF. The CDR3 DNA follows: TGTGCCAGCAAGCGTACTTCGAACACTGAAGCTTTCTTT.

The chain employs TRBV6-1 and TRBJ2-1, with TRBD1 as a possible D gene (6 bases). The CDR3 runs to 15 residues. V was clipped by 3 bases and J by 3 bases, with 12 bases between them. Germline-derived CDR1 and CDR2 are MNHNS and SASEGT. In DNA form, the CDR3 reads TGTGCCAGCAGTGACTTGGACAGTTTCTACAATGAGCAGTTCTTC. This codes for CASSDLDSFYNEQFF.

Only a few counts were recorded for this clone. The V call is TRBV14, the J call TRBJ2-1; TRBD1 matches 8 bases. Germline trimming cut 0 bases from V and 4 bases from J; bases unmatched to any gene: 5. Per germline, CDR1 SGHDN and CDR2 FVKESK. This CDR3 has 16 residues. CDR3 coding DNA: TGTGCCAGCAGCCAAGAATTGGGACAGGTATACAATGAGCAGTTCTTC. This codes for CASSQELGQVYNEQFF.

This rearrangement joins TRBV7-9 to TRBJ1-2; D gene uncertain. In germline, CDR1 is SEHNR, CDR2 FQNEAQ (reference sequence). V was trimmed by 1 base and J by 3 bases, leaving 9 bases between them. The CDR3 is 14 residues long. CDR3 in DNA: TGTGCCAGCAGCTTAGGTGACAATTACTATGGCTACACCTTC. Residues: CASSLGDNYYGYTF.

This clone was seen only a few times. The rearrangement links TRBV29-1 to TRBJ2-2, with 11 bases lining up with TRBD2. The CDR3 has 14 amino acids. In germline, CDR1 is SQVTM, CDR2 ANQGSEA. Germline trimming cut 4 bases from V and 6 bases from J; bases unmatched to any gene: 4. The CDR3 DNA is TGCAGCGTTGCCCGGACTAGCGGGTCCGGGGAGCTGTTTTTT. Encoded protein: CSVARTSGSGELFF.

Note on this clone: This CDR3 is missing its conserved last phenylalanine or tryptophan, likely due to a read error. CDR3 residues: CARTGDTTNTEAFV. CDR3 DNA: TGTGCCAGGACTGGGGACACGACCAACACTGAAGCTTTCGTT. The rearrangement links TRBV9 to TRBJ1-1, with TRBD1 as a possible D gene (6 bases). This CDR3 spans 14 amino acids. The V end lost 8 bases, the J end lost 2 bases, and 16 bases lay between the germline ends. Germline V gives CDR1 SGDLS, CDR2 YYNGEE.

This clone was counted between two and nine times. The chain employs TRBV5-1 and TRBJ2-6; D perhaps matches TRBD1 (5 bases). V lost 3 bases and J 0 bases, leaving 7 bases between the germline ends. The CDR3 runs 15 residues. Germline V gene data show CDR1 as SGHRS and CDR2 as YFSETQ. Written as DNA, the CDR3 is TGCGCCAGCAGCTCCGACAGCTCTGGGGCCAACGTCCTGACTTTC. Protein sequence: CASSSDSSGANVLTF.

This clone was observed a handful of times. The chain joins TRBV23-1 to TRBJ2-1; D not resolved. TRBV23-1 is noted as an ORF with a role that remains uncertain. With 7 bases removed from V and 8 bases from J, the gap between germline ends came to 15 bases. This CDR3 has 13 residues. In DNA form, the CDR3 reads TGCGCCAGCACTTCCTGGAGCCTCGATGAGCAGTTCTTC. Its translation: CASTSWSLDEQFF.

J is TRBJ2-5 and V is TRBV6-5; 12 bases are shared with TRBD2. The CDR3 contains 16 residues. The V segment lost 1 base and the J segment 7 bases; nucleotides outside the gene matches: 7. Germline CDR1 is MNHEY and CDR2 is SVGAGI. CDR3 nucleotides: TGTGCCAGCAGTTACTTGACTAGCGGGAGATACGGGACCCAGTACTTC. Protein: CASSYLTSGRYGTQYF.

The chain carries TRBV7-9 and TRBJ2-3; 12 bases are shared with TRBD2. Germline V gene lookup returns CDR1 SEHNR and CDR2 FQNEAQ (reference sequence). The J segment lost 6 bases and the V segment lost 5 bases, leaving 15 bases of the junction unmatched. The CDR3 covers 18 residues. CDR3 coding DNA: TGTGCCAGCAGCCAAGGGTATCCTAGCGGGAGGGCCGAGGATACGCAGTATTTT. It codes for CASSQGYPSGRAEDTQYF.

The chain joins TRBV7-2 to TRBJ2-7, with TRBD1 identical over 10 bases. The CDR3 consists of 16 residues. Germline CDR1 SGHTA, CDR2 FQGNSA. Trimming cost V 7 bases and J 1 base; bases outside gene matches: 10. CDR3 in DNA: TGTGCCAGCACACGTCCTGGGGACAGGGGATCCTACGAGCAGTACTTC. Its translation is CASTRPGDRGSYEQYF.

This clone was counted only a few times. The CDR3, as DNA: TGTGCCTGGGCCACGGGACTAGCGGGAGGGCTTGATACGCAGTATTTT. It yields the protein CAWATGLAGGLDTQYF. V and J are TRBV30 and TRBJ2-3; 16 bases are shared with TRBD2. Per the germline V gene, CDR1 is GTSNPN and CDR2 is SVGIG (reference sequence). The CDR3 is 16 amino acids. The ends lost 5 bases at V and 6 bases at J; junction bases unmatched: 8.

There are a few counts of this clone. The V call is TRBV25-1, the J call TRBJ2-7; TRBD1 is a possible D gene (6 bases). Germline CDR1 MGHDK, CDR2 SYGVNS. There are 12 residues in the CDR3. V was cut by 6 bases and J by 4 bases, with 10 bases left in between. The CDR3 sequence is CASRNTGYEQYF. The CDR3 region has the DNA TGTGCCAGCAGGAATACAGGGTACGAGCAGTACTTC.

The chain carries TRBV21-1 and TRBJ1-2; TRBD1 is the table's D call, not checked against the DNA. TRBV21-1 is a pseudogene. The CDR3 sequence is 14 residues long. The CDR3 here is CASSNRQGLYGYTF. CDR3 coding DNA: TGTGCCAGCAGCAATCGACAGGGGCTCTATGGCTACACCTTC.

This clone was picked up a small number of times. This sequence joins TRBV9 and TRBJ2-5, with a tentative D call TRBD1 (5 bases). The V end lost 3 bases, the J end lost 4 bases, and 10 bases lay between the germline ends. The CDR3 consists of 13 residues. CDR1 and CDR2 (germline): SGDLS, YYNGEE. CDR3 in amino acids: CASSETEIETQYF. The CDR3 DNA reads TGTGCCAGCAGCGAGACAGAAATAGAGACCCAGTACTTC.

This chain joins TRBV30 and TRBJ2-1, with 10 bases that match TRBD2. The CDR3 runs 16 residues. Germline CDR1 and CDR2: GTSNPN and SVGIG (reference sequence). The J segment lost 4 bases and the V segment lost 5 bases, leaving 11 bases of the junction unmatched. Here the CDR3 DNA reads TGTGCCTGGTCCCCAATGCGGACTAGCGGTTACAATGAGCAGTTCTTC. Its protein product is CAWSPMRTSGYNEQFF.

There are a few counts of this clone. The CDR3 bases are TGCGCCAGCAGTCAATCACATGGGACAAGGCGTTACGAGCAGTACTTC. Its translation: CASSQSHGTRRYEQYF. The chain links TRBV23-1 to TRBJ2-7; D perhaps matches TRBD1 (6 bases). TRBV23-1 is flagged as an ORF with uncertain function. There are 16 residues in the CDR3. V lost 0 bases and J 4 bases, leaving 16 bases between the germline ends.

This chain connects TRBV2 to TRBJ1-1, with a tentative D call TRBD1 (6 bases). V lost 5 bases and J lost 0, with 10 bases in between. This CDR3 has 14 residues. Per germline, CDR1 SNHLY and CDR2 FYNNEI. In nucleotides, the CDR3 is TGTGCCAGCAGTTATCAGGGGTTGAACACTGAAGCTTTCTTT. Amino acid sequence: CASSYQGLNTEAFF. The variable domain in full, completed from reference TRBV2 and TRBJ1-1, reads EPEVTQTPSHQVTQMGQEVILRCVPISNHLYFYWYRQILGQKVEFLVSFYNNEISEKSEIFDDQFSVERPDGSNFTLKIRSTKLEDSAMYFCASSYQGLNTEAFFGQGTRLTVV.

The chain links TRBV29-1 to TRBJ2-3; 8 bases match TRBD2. The CDR3 runs 11 residues. Germline CDR1 is SQVTM and CDR2 is ANQGSEA. J was trimmed by 8 bases and V by 7 bases; bases with no gene match: 5. This CDR3 is CSARGRSTQYF. The CDR3 DNA sequence: TGCAGCGCCCGCGGGAGGAGTACGCAGTATTTT.

In regard to this clone: This same CDR3 is encoded by further DNA sequences in the sample. The chain recombines TRBV28 with TRBJ2-7, with 7 bases identical to TRBD1. V shed 4 bases and J 1 base; nucleotides not matched to a gene: 1. Germline V gives CDR1 MDHEN, CDR2 SYDVKM. The CDR3 runs 13 residues. The CDR3 coding sequence is TGTGCCAGCAGTTCGGGACAGTCCTACGAGCAGTACTTC. Translated: CASSSGQSYEQYF.

The rearrangement uses TRBV11-2 and TRBJ2-7; 9 bases match TRBD1. The germline gives CDR1 SGHAT, CDR2 FQNNGV. This CDR3 is 14 amino acids long. V shed 5 bases and J 2 bases; nucleotides not matched to a gene: 4. The CDR3 sequence is CASSRQGGPYEQYF. Here the CDR3 DNA reads TGTGCCAGCAGCCGACAGGGGGGTCCCTACGAGCAGTACTTC.

The V gene is TRBV10-3, the J gene TRBJ2-7; 9 bases agree with TRBD1. The length of the CDR3 is 13 residues. After removal of 6 bases from V and 2 bases from J, the junction contained 2 bases not matched to a gene. In germline, CDR1 is ENHRY, CDR2 SYGVKD. The CDR3 reads CAIRGQGAYEQYF. In nucleotides, the CDR3 is TGTGCCATCAGGGGACAGGGAGCCTACGAGCAGTACTTC.